Below, 30 T cell receptor beta chains from the same sample are listed, as sequenced in a study of OX40 agonist ivuxolimab in advanced cancers. Receptors were amplified or captured by the immunoSEQ multiplex PCR assay. Imported from immuneACCESS, the table was reduced by TCRdb to in-frame sequences with V and J called. These copies leave out some clones; in studies compared against another copy, an unresolved V gene accounts for under half, and the cause of the remainder is not known. The sample table lists tens of thousands of clones, approximately 90% of them with a count of one. Clones ranked in the top ten supply less than 15% of the sample. The sample here was CD4+ or CD8+ T cells sorted from blood, taken in a trial of the OX40 agonist ivuxolimab. The receptors derive from an adult with an advanced solid tumor such as melanoma, head and neck, liver or kidney cancer.

This chain links TRBV5-4 with TRBJ2-3; D is possibly TRBD2 (6 bases). The CDR3 length is 15 residues. Germline V CDR1 and CDR2: SGHNT, YYREEE (reference sequence). Trimming left V 4 bases short and J 6 bases short, with 18 bases between. DNA for the CDR3: TGTGCCAGCAGCCTTACCCCACGGGAGTTGGATACGCAGTATTTT. Protein sequence: CASSLTPRELDTQYF.

This chain uses TRBV19 with TRBJ1-1, with D unclear. CDR1 LNHDA and CDR2 SQIVND come from the germline V gene (reference sequence). With 3 bases removed from V and 7 bases from J, the gap between germline ends came to 9 bases. The CDR3 length is 12 residues. The DNA of the CDR3 is TGTGCCAGTAGTATTTTCGGGTTTGAAGCTTTCTTT. Translating it yields CASSIFGFEAFF.

Note on this clone: This sample includes further DNA sequences coding for the same CDR3. The V and J genes are TRBV27 and TRBJ2-7, with 7 bases matching TRBD1. The CDR3 runs 13 residues. CDR1 and CDR2 (germline): MNHEY, SMNVEV (reference sequence). V dropped 9 bases and J dropped 0; count of bases not matched to a gene: 5. The CDR3 sequence is CASSRDSSYEQYF. Written as DNA, the CDR3 is TGTGCCAGTAGCCGGGACAGCTCCTACGAGCAGTACTTC.

This chain uses TRBV7-6 with TRBJ1-1; unclear D gene. The CDR3 is 13 amino acids. The germline gives CDR1 SGHVS, CDR2 FNYEAQ. Trimming cost V 5 bases and J 2 bases, with 9 bases left between them. In DNA, the CDR3 is TGTGCCAGCAGCCCGAACCCAAACACTGAAGCTTTCTTT. It translates to CASSPNPNTEAFF.

A single count supports this clone. V is TRBV7-9 and J is TRBJ2-5, with D hard to call. This CDR3 comprises 15 residues. Germline CDR1 and CDR2: SEHNR and FQNEAQ (reference sequence). V shed 1 base and J shed 4 bases, with 13 bases lying between them. Here the CDR3 DNA reads TGTGCCAGCAGCTTAGGTTATGGGGTTAGAGAGACCCAGTACTTC. This encodes CASSLGYGVRETQYF.

This chain links TRBV15 with TRBJ1-2, with 8 bases identical to TRBD1. Germline lookup yields CDR1 LNHNV and CDR2 YYDKDF (reference sequence). After removal of 3 bases from V and 8 bases from J, the junction contained 8 bases not matched to a gene. The CDR3 is 14 residues long. The CDR3: CATSSGRTGSGYTF. CDR3 nucleotides: TGTGCCACCAGCAGCGGAAGGACAGGGAGCGGCTACACCTTC.

The V gene is TRBV21-1, the J gene TRBJ2-5; the table calls TRBD2, which could not be checked here. TRBV21-1 is given as a pseudogene. The CDR3 is 15 amino acids. In DNA form, the CDR3 reads TGTGCCAGAAGCCTACTAGCGGGAGTGCCTGGGACCCAGTACTTC. It yields the protein CARSLLAGVPGTQYF.

This clone appeared once. The chain couples TRBV11-2 to TRBJ2-2; D may be TRBD2 (6 bases). Germline-derived CDR1 and CDR2 are SGHAT and FQNNGV. Trimming pared 1 base from V and 9 bases from J, leaving 12 bases between. The CDR3 contains 14 residues. CDR3 protein: CASSLVGGNRELFF. The DNA of the CDR3 is TGTGCCAGCAGCTTAGTTGGGGGGAACCGGGAGCTGTTTTTT.

This clone showed up just once. The chain's CDR3 is CASSRDANLDEKLFF. The CDR3 DNA sequence: TGTGCCAGCAGCAGAGACGCGAACTTGGATGAAAAACTGTTTTTT. This chain connects TRBV21-1 to TRBJ1-4. TRBV21-1 is flagged as a pseudogene. The CDR3 contains 15 residues.

The DNA for the CDR3 is TGTGCCAGCAGCACCGGGACTCCGGAGATCGGGGAGCTGTTTTTT. Amino acids: CASSTGTPEIGELFF. This chain connects TRBV5-4 to TRBJ2-2; D perhaps matches TRBD2 (6 bases). CDR1 is SGHNT and CDR2 is YYREEE in the germline V gene (reference sequence). This CDR3 is built from 15 residues. V was cut by 4 bases and J by 7 bases, with 17 bases left in between. The full variable domain, its missing parts supplied by reference TRBV5-4 and TRBJ2-2, is ETGVTQSPTHLIKTRGQQVTLRCSSQSGHNTVSWYQQALGQGPQFIFQYYREEENGRGNFPPRFSGLQFPNYSSELNVNALELDDSALYLCASSTGTPEIGELFFGEGSRLTVL.

This clone was seen only a few times. Other DNA sequences in the same sample also yield this CDR3. This rearrangement joins TRBV6-6 to TRBJ2-2, with TRBD2 matching 9 bases. This CDR3 has 16 residues. V was clipped by 0 bases and J by 5 bases; unmatched bases: 4. Germline CDR1 and CDR2: MNHNY and SVGAGI (reference sequence). The CDR3 spells CASSYSSSGSTGELFF. The DNA for the CDR3 is TGTGCCAGCAGTTACTCGAGTAGCGGGAGTACCGGGGAGCTGTTTTTT.

The chain uses TRBV7-9 and TRBJ2-7, with 7 bases aligning to TRBD1. The junction had 5 bases not matched to a gene; V was cut back by 2 bases and J by 7 bases. The CDR3 spans 13 residues. CDR1 and CDR2 from the germline V gene are SEHNR and FQNEAQ (reference sequence). The CDR3 reads CASSLRGGFEQYF. The CDR3 coding sequence is TGTGCCAGCAGCTTAAGAGGGGGCTTTGAGCAGTACTTC. The complete variable domain, with remaining parts taken from reference TRBV7-9 and TRBJ2-7, reads DTGVSQNPRHKITKRGQNVTFRCDPISEHNRLYWYRQTLGQGPEFLTYFQNEAQLEKSRLLSDRFSAERPKGSFSTLEIQRTEQGDSAMYLCASSLRGGFEQYFGPGTRLTVT.

This clone showed up just a few times. The rearrangement links TRBV6-5 to TRBJ2-7; TRBD1 matches 7 bases. The V gene end was trimmed by 5 bases and the J gene end by 2 bases; junction bases not matched to a gene: 6. Germline values: CDR1 MNHEY, CDR2 SVGAGI. The CDR3 consists of 14 residues. DNA of the CDR3: TGTGCCAGCAGTGGGGGACAGAGCCCCTACGAGCAGTACTTC. Its protein is CASSGGQSPYEQYF.

The chain uses TRBV4-3 and TRBJ2-7, with 8 bases fitting TRBD1. CDR3 size: 14 residues. CDR1 LGHNA and CDR2 YSLEER come from the germline V gene. V shed 4 bases, J shed 3 bases, and the junction held 5 bases outside the gene matches. CDR3 in amino acids: CASSPGQANYEQYF. CDR3 sequence (DNA): TGCGCCAGCAGCCCGGGACAGGCCAACTACGAGCAGTACTTC.

V usage is TRBV7-8 and J usage is TRBJ1-2; tentative D call: TRBD1 (6 bases). CDR3 length: 17 amino acids. Germline V lookup: CDR1 SGHVS, CDR2 FQNEAQ. V gave up 0 bases and J gave up 4 bases, with 18 bases separating them. The CDR3 bases are TGTGCCAGCAGCTTAGCCACTACAGGGATGACGGGCTATGGCTACACCTTC. Translating gives CASSLATTGMTGYGYTF.

This clone was observed a handful of times. CDR3 nucleotides: TGTGCCAGCAGCTTGACTAGCGGGATCAACAATGAGCAGTTCTTC. This codes for CASSLTSGINNEQFF. The rearrangement uses TRBV7-2 and TRBJ2-1; 11 bases agree with TRBD2. Trimming took 3 bases from V and 5 from J; bases not matched to a gene: 3. The CDR3 runs to 15 residues. Germline CDR1 SGHTA, CDR2 FQGNSA.

The V gene is TRBV9, the J gene TRBJ2-2, with TRBD1 matching over 7 bases. After removal of 3 bases from V and 3 bases from J, the junction contained 5 bases not matched to a gene. The CDR3 totals 15 residues. The V gene's germline CDR1 is SGDLS and CDR2 YYNGEE. The DNA of the CDR3 is TGTGCCAGCAGCGGGGCGACAGGGTACACCGGGGAGCTGTTTTTT. Protein sequence: CASSGATGYTGELFF.

V usage is TRBV28 and J usage is TRBJ1-4; TRBD1 aligns across 10 bases. The CDR3 extends over 18 amino acids. Germline V CDR1 and CDR2: MDHEN, SYDVKM. J was trimmed by 8 bases and V by 5 bases; bases with no gene match: 17. This chain's CDR3 is CASSRPGQGILEEEKLFF. In DNA form, the CDR3 reads TGTGCCAGCAGTAGACCGGGACAGGGGATTTTGGAGGAAGAAAAACTGTTTTTT.

This sequence joins TRBV27 and TRBJ2-7; the D call may be TRBD1 or TRBD2 (5 bases each). With 4 bases removed from V and 5 bases from J, the gap between germline ends came to 9 bases. CDR3 size: 12 residues. CDR1 MNHEY and CDR2 SMNVEV come from the germline V gene (reference sequence). CDR3 amino acids: CASSWGPHEQYF. The CDR3, as DNA: TGTGCCAGCAGTTGGGGACCTCACGAGCAGTACTTC.

This chain links TRBV28 with TRBJ2-3; D possibly corresponds to TRBD2 (5 bases). Germline V lookup: CDR1 MDHEN, CDR2 SYDVKM. Trimming removed 6 bases from V and 3 bases from J, with 13 bases in between. This CDR3 has 14 residues. The CDR3 coding sequence is TGTGCCAGCAGCCCAGCCACGGGGACAGATACGCAGTATTTT. Translation: CASSPATGTDTQYF.

The chain has TRBV5-1 and TRBJ2-1, with unresolved D. In germline, CDR1 is SGHRS, CDR2 YFSETQ. The CDR3 is 12 residues long. Between the trimmed V and J ends, which lost 4 bases and 6 bases, there was a span of 8 bases. The CDR3 sequence is CASSVDGNEQFF. CDR3 nucleotides: TGCGCCAGCAGCGTTGACGGCAATGAGCAGTTCTTC. Full variable domain (missing parts from reference TRBV5-1 and TRBJ2-1): KAGVTQTPRYLIKTRGQQVTLSCSPISGHRSVSWYQQTPGQGLQFLFEYFSETQRNKGNFPGRFSGRQFSNSRSEMNVSTLELGDSALYLCASSVDGNEQFFGPGTRLTVL.

The V call is TRBV6-6, the J call TRBJ1-1, with D possibly being TRBD1 (5 bases). This CDR3 is built from 13 residues. V dropped 6 bases and J dropped 4 bases, with 12 bases sitting between them. Germline V gene data show CDR1 as MNHNY and CDR2 as SVGAGI (reference sequence). CDR3 loop: CASREVGATEAFF. The CDR3 bases are TGTGCCAGCAGGGAGGTTGGGGCCACTGAAGCTTTCTTT.

This clone was observed a handful of times. Here the CDR3 reads CASSGATEGRYNEQFF. The CDR3, as DNA: TGTGCCAGCAGCGGCGCAACGGAGGGGAGATACAATGAGCAGTTCTTC. V and J are TRBV9 and TRBJ2-1, with D possibly being TRBD2 (6 bases). Trimming took 3 bases from V and 4 from J, leaving 17 bases between them. CDR1 is SGDLS and CDR2 is YYNGEE in the germline V gene. This CDR3 is 16 amino acids long.

J is TRBJ2-3 and V is TRBV29-1, with D tentatively TRBD1 or TRBD2 (5 bases each). This CDR3 has 12 residues. The V end lost 0 bases, the J end lost 11 bases, and 12 bases lay between the germline ends. The germline gives CDR1 SQVTM, CDR2 ANQGSEA. In nucleotides, the CDR3 is TGCAGCGTTGAAGACTCGGGGCATAGGCAGTATTTT. Protein product: CSVEDSGHRQYF.

The rearrangement links TRBV7-2 to TRBJ1-4; perhaps TRBD1 as D (6 bases). CDR3 length: 19 residues. Germline loops: CDR1 SGHTA, CDR2 FQGNSA. Trimming took 5 bases from V and 11 from J, leaving 33 bases between them. The CDR3 DNA follows: TGTGCCAGCAGCATCGGACAGATGGGGATGAGCCCGGACCTGCGGAAACTGTTTTTT. Translating gives CASSIGQMGMSPDLRKLFF.

The chain recombines TRBV4-2 with TRBJ2-1; D not resolved. Germline loops: CDR1 LGHNA, CDR2 YNFKEQ. CDR3 size: 16 residues. V was trimmed by 2 bases and J by 5 bases, leaving 16 bases between them. This CDR3 is CASSQTKNSPNNEQFF. DNA for the CDR3: TGTGCCAGCAGCCAAACGAAGAACTCCCCGAACAATGAGCAGTTCTTC.

The chain recombines TRBV18 with TRBJ1-1, with 7 bases matching TRBD1. With 6 bases clipped from V and 3 bases from J, the junction kept 22 bases outside the gene matches. The CDR3 loop spans 19 amino acids. From germline, CDR1 is KGHSH and CDR2 LQKENI. The chain's CDR3 is CASSPDMTGFEGIYTEAFF. The CDR3 DNA is TGTGCCAGCTCCCCTGATATGACAGGGTTCGAAGGGATTTACACTGAAGCTTTCTTT. The variable domain in full, completed from reference TRBV18 and TRBJ1-1, reads NAGVMQNPRHLVRRRGQEARLRCSPMKGHSHVYWYRQLPEEGLKFMVYLQKENIIDESGMPKERFSAEFPKEGPSILRIQQVVRGDSAAYFCASSPDMTGFEGIYTEAFFGQGTRLTVV.

This clone was detected only once. This chain connects TRBV4-3 to TRBJ2-7, with D unresolved. The CDR3 is 15 residues long. Germline values: CDR1 LGHNA, CDR2 YSLEER. The V end lost 2 bases, the J end lost 1 base, and 12 bases lay between the germline ends. The DNA for the CDR3 is TGCGCCAGCAGCCAAAGTAGGGAACTTTCCTACGAGCAGTACTTC. Translation gives CASSQSRELSYEQYF.

The chain combines TRBV28 with TRBJ2-1; 13 bases agree with TRBD2. Germline V gene data show CDR1 as MDHEN and CDR2 as SYDVKM. The CDR3 totals 18 residues. J gave up 0 bases and V 5 bases, and 7 bases lay outside the gene matches. DNA for the CDR3: TGTGCCAGCAGTCTCTCCGGGACTAGCGGGATCTCCTACAATGAGCAGTTCTTC. This translates into CASSLSGTSGISYNEQFF.

The chain combines TRBV11-1 with TRBJ1-1, with a possible D match to TRBD1 (5 bases). The CDR3 extends over 14 amino acids. V shed 1 base and J shed 6 bases, with 12 bases lying between them. In germline, CDR1 is SGHAT, CDR2 FQDESV (reference sequence). The DNA of the CDR3 is TGTGCCAGCAGCTTAGACCGCCGGGGCCCTGAAGCTTTCTTT. Its protein is CASSLDRRGPEAFF.